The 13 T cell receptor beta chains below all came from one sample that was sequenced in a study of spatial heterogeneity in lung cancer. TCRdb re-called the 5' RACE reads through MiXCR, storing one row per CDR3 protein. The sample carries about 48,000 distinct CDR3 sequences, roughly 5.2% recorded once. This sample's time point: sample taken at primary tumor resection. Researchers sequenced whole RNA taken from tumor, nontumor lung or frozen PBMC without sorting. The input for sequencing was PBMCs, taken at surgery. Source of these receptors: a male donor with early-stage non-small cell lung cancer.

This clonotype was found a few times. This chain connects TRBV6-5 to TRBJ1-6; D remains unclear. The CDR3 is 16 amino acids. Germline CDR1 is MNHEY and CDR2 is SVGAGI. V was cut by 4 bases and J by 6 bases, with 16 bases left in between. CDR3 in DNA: TGTGCCAGCAGTTCCACCCGTATAACGGGTAATTCACCCCTCCACTTT. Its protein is CASSSTRITGNSPLHF.

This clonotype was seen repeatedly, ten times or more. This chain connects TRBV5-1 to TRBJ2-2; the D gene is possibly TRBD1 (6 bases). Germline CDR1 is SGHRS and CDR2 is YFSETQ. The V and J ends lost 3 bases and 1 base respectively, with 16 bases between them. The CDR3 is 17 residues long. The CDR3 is CASSWGLGALNTGELFF. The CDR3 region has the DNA TGCGCCAGCAGCTGGGGGCTGGGGGCCCTGAACACCGGGGAGCTGTTTTTT.

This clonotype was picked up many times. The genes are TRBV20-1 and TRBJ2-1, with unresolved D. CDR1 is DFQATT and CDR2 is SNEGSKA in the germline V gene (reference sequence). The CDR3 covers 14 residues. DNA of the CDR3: TGCAGCGTCAGCTCCCCGGGCACCTACAATGAGCAGTTCTTC. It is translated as CSVSSPGTYNEQFF.

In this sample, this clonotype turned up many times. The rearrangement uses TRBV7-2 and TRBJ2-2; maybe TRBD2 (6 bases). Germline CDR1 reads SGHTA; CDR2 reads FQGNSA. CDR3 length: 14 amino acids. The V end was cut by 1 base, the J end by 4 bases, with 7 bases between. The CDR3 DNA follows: TGTGCCAGCAGCTTAGGCGGGACCACCGGGGAGCTGTTTTTT. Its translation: CASSLGGTTGELFF.

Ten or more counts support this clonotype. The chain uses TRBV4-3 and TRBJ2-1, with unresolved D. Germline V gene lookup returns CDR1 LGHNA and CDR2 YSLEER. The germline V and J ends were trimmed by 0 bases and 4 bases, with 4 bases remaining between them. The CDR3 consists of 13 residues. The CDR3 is CASSQDQYNEQFF. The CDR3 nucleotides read TGCGCCAGCAGCCAAGACCAGTACAATGAGCAGTTCTTC.

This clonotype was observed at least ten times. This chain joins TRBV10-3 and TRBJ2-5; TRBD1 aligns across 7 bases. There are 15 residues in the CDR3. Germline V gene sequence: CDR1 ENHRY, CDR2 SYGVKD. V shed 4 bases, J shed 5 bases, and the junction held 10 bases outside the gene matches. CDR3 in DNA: TGTGCCATCAGTGTTGGACAGGAGATAAAGGAGACCCAGTACTTC. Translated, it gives CAISVGQEIKETQYF.

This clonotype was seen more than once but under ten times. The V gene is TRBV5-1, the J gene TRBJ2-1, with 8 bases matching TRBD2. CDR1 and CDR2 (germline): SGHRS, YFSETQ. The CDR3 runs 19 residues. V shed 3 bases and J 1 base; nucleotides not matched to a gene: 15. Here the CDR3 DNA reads TGCGCCAGCAGCTCATCCGGGACTAGAACCGGAGTATCCTACAATGAGCAGTTCTTC. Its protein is CASSSSGTRTGVSYNEQFF. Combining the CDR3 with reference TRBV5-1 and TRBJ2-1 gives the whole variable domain KAGVTQTPRYLIKTRGQQVTLSCSPISGHRSVSWYQQTPGQGLQFLFEYFSETQRNKGNFPGRFSGRQFSNSRSEMNVSTLELGDSALYLCASSSSGTRTGVSYNEQFFGPGTRLTVL.

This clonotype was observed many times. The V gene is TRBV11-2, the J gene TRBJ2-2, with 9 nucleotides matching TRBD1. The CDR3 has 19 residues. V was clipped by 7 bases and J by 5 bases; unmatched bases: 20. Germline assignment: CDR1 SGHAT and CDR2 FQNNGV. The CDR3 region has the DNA TGTGCCAGCATCCCACACCAGTCCCGGGACAGGGCTCGGACCGGGGAGCTGTTTTTT. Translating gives CASIPHQSRDRARTGELFF.

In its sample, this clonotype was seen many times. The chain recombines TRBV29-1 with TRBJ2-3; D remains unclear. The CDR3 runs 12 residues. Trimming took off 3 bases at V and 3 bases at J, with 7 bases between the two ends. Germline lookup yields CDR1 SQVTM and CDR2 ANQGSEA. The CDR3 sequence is CSVEGGTDTQYF. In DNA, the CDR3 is TGCAGCGTTGAGGGCGGAACAGATACGCAGTATTTT.

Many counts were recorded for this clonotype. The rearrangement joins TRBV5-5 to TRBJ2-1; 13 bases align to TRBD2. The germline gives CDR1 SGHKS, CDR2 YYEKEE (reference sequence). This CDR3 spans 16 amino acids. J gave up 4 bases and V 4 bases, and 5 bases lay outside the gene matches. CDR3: CASSAGLAGAYNEQFF. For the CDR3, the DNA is TGTGCCAGCAGCGCCGGACTAGCGGGAGCGTACAATGAGCAGTTCTTC.

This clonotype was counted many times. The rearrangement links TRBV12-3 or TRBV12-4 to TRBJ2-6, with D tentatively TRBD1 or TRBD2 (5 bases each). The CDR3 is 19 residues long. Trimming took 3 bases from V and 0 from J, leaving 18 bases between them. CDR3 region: CASSFSSGTSSSGANVLTF. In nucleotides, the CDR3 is TGTGCCAGCAGTTTTTCGTCGGGGACGTCCTCCTCTGGGGCCAACGTCCTGACTTTC.

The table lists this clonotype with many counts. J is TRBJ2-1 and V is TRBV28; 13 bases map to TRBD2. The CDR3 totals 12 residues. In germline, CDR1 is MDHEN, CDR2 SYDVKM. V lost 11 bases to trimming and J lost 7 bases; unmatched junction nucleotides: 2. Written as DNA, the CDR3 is TGTGCCGGGACTAGCGGGAAAAATGAGCAGTTCTTC. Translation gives CAGTSGKNEQFF.

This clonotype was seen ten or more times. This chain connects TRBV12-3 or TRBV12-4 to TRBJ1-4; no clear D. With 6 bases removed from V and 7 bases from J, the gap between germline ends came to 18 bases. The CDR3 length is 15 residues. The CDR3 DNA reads TGTGCCAGCAGGCCGCCCGGAGCAGTCCGTGAAAAACTGTTTTTT. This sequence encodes CASRPPGAVREKLFF.